This T cell receptor beta chain was recovered during a study of cytomegalovirus exposure and HLA in healthy donors. CDR1 is SQVTM and CDR2 is ANQGSEA in the germline V gene. V shed 8 bases and J shed 1 base, with 9 bases lying between them. This CDR3 has 12 amino acids. This clone was recorded only once. The antigen remains unidentified. Nominally healthy donors were sampled, though unrecorded immune exposures were likely. PCR primers comprised 60 Vbeta and 13 Jbeta primers. Sequencing was performed with immunoSEQ multiplex PCR; in TCRdb, only in-frame clones are kept and a portion is missing. The data show about 200,000 clones, with roughly 82% seen just once and about 6.4% held by the top ten. Study-wide findings and caveats: Listed as cytomegalovirus-associated were over 150 TCR beta chains.

The chain joins TRBV29-1 to TRBJ1-3; tentative D call: TRBD1 (5 bases). The sample consisted of PBMCs. The sequence derives from a man aged 35 to 55 in good health and CMV-seropositive. The DNA of the CDR3 is TGCAGCTTCGGGACTTCTGGAAACACCATATATTTT. Protein: CSFGTSGNTIYF.